The 22 T cell receptor beta chains below were found in one sample sequenced in a study of blood T cells in healthy people across ages. A second about 7 to 12 cycle PCR used barcoded and J-beta primers. In TCRdb, the 5' RACE reads were re-called with MiXCR into one record per CDR3 protein. The sample lists approximately 700,000 distinct CDR3 sequences; 32% were seen once. Sequenced input: blood. These receptors were obtained from an elderly woman in good health.

This clonotype has a handful of counts. The rearrangement links TRBV20-1 to TRBJ2-3; 10 nucleotides match TRBD2. After removal of 1 base from V and 5 bases from J, the junction contained 6 bases not matched to a gene. CDR1 is DFQATT, CDR2 SNEGSKA, per germline (reference sequence). CDR3 size: 15 residues. The CDR3 here is CSARGAGGRGDTQYF. Written as DNA, the CDR3 is TGCAGTGCTAGAGGAGCGGGGGGGCGTGGAGATACGCAGTATTTT.

The chain combines TRBV6-1 with TRBJ2-4; D may match TRBD1 or TRBD2 (5 bases each). The DNA matches TRBJ2-7 better at its end, which makes the J call doubtful. CDR3 length equals 18 residues. CDR1 and CDR2 (germline): MNHNS, SASEGT. Here the CDR3 DNA reads TGTGCCAGCAGTAGATTTCGGGGCCTCAAAGGTGAGGCCTACGAGCAGTACTTC. It translates to CASSRFRGLKGEAYEQYF.

This clonotype was counted at least ten times. The rearrangement joins TRBV7-3 to TRBJ2-7; D unresolved. Germline lookup yields CDR1 SGHTA and CDR2 FQGTGA. This CDR3 is 14 amino acids long. The ends were cut back, 3 bases at V and 5 bases at J, with 14 bases in the middle. CDR3 sequence (DNA): TGTGCCAGCAGCTTGACGGGTCTATACCACGAGCAGTACTTC. Residues: CASSLTGLYHEQYF. Complete variable domain (other parts from reference TRBV7-3 and TRBJ2-7): GAGVSQTPSNKVTEKGKYVELRCDPISGHTALYWYRQSLGQGPEFLIYFQGTGAADDSGLPNDRFFAVRPEGSVSTLKIQRTERGDSAVYLCASSLTGLYHEQYFGPGTRLTVT.

This clonotype was recorded many times. V gene TRBV15 combines with J gene TRBJ2-4; D not resolved. CDR1 LNHNV and CDR2 YYDKDF come from the germline V gene (reference sequence). The CDR3 loop spans 14 amino acids. V shed 1 base and J shed 13 bases, with 17 bases lying between them. The CDR3 loop reads CATSRGNYNPGQYF. As DNA, the CDR3 is TGTGCCACCAGCAGAGGGAATTACAACCCCGGGCAGTACTTC.

About this clonotype itself: This may be a read error, as it is one base from a much larger clone. The chain employs TRBV7-8 and TRBJ1-4, with D possibly TRBD1 on 6 matching bases. The CDR3 spans 15 residues. The V end lost 5 bases, the J end lost 3 bases, and 13 bases lay between the germline ends. Per the germline V gene, CDR1 is SGHVS and CDR2 is FQNEAQ. Here the CDR3 reads CASSNRTAPNEKLFF. The CDR3 DNA reads TGTGCCAGCAGCAACCGGACAGCCCCTAATGAAAAACTGTTTTTT.

The CDR3, as DNA: TGTGCCATCAATACCAACAGTTTAGCGGGGGGTAGTGAATTTCCGGCGCACTCCTACGAGCAGTACGTC. Encoded protein: CAINTNSLAGGSEFPAHSYEQYV. V usage is TRBV10-3 and J usage is TRBJ2-7, with 10 bases lining up with TRBD2. This CDR3 is built from 23 residues. Germline V CDR1 and CDR2: ENHRY, SYGVKD. J lost 0 bases, V lost 7 bases, and 30 bases had no gene match.

This clonotype was observed a few times. This may arise from a read error, as a much more abundant clone is one base away. This sequence joins TRBV5-1 and TRBJ1-2; 9 bases are shared with TRBD1. The CDR3 runs 15 residues. From germline, CDR1 is SGHRS and CDR2 YFSETQ. V was pared by 0 bases and J by 7 bases, with 7 bases of the junction left unmatched. The CDR3 here is CASSLDGQGLCGYTF. DNA of the CDR3: TGCGCCAGCAGCTTGGATGGACAGGGGTTATGTGGCTACACCTTC.

On this clonotype: One end of the junction is discordant with germline, which a read error may explain. J is TRBJ2-1 and V is TRBV5-1; the D gene could be TRBD1 or TRBD2 (5 bases each). Germline V CDR1 and CDR2: SGHRS, YFSETQ. CDR3 size: 13 residues. CDR3 amino acids: CAGSLGPMREQFF. The CDR3, as DNA: TGCGCCGGCAGCTTGGGACCCATGCGTGAGCAGTTCTTC. Looking up the rest from reference TRBV5-1 and TRBJ2-1 gives the full variable domain: KAGVTQTPRYLIKTRGQQVTLSCSPISGHRSVSWYQQTPGQGLQFLFEYFSETQRNKGNFPGRFSGRQFSNSRSEMNVSTLELGDSALYLCAGSLGPMREQFFGPGTRLTVL.

This clonotype was counted only a few times. Possible read error: a much larger clone is one base away. This CDR3 is CSASFGGTQYF. The CDR3 DNA sequence: TGCAGTGCTAGTTTTGGGGGGACCCAGTACTTC. V gene TRBV20-1 combines with J gene TRBJ2-7; D possibly matches TRBD1 or TRBD2 (5 bases each). The J call may be wrong; the DNA end is better matched by TRBJ2-5. Germline assignment: CDR1 DFQATT and CDR2 SNEGSKA (reference sequence). The CDR3 consists of 11 residues.

This clonotype was recorded many times. In DNA form, the CDR3 reads TGTGCCAGCAGCTCAAGATGGCTTTGGGAGCAGTACTTC. Its translation: CASSSRWLWEQYF. This chain links TRBV5-6 with TRBJ2-7; no definite D call. The CDR3 loop spans 13 amino acids. CDR1 and CDR2 from the germline V gene are SGHDT and YYEEEE. Trimming shortened V by 3 bases and J by 7 bases, and 14 bases separated the two germline ends.

This clonotype was counted ten times or more. V gene TRBV29-1 combines with J gene TRBJ2-3, with TRBD2 identical over 12 bases. The CDR3 totals 15 residues. Per the germline V gene, CDR1 is SQVTM and CDR2 is ANQGSEA. Trimming took 6 bases from V and 3 from J; bases not matched to a gene: 7. The CDR3 loop reads CSVRTSGARTDTQYF. The CDR3 nucleotides read TGCAGCGTCCGGACTAGCGGGGCGAGGACAGATACGCAGTATTTT.

The CDR3 DNA is TGCGCCAGCAGCCCTCGGAGTGGTAGCGGGGGAGAGACCCAGTACTTC. Its protein is CASSPRSGSGGETQYF. The gene calls are TRBV5-1 and TRBJ2-7; 9 bases align to TRBD2. The J call may not be correct, given that the DNA end is closer to TRBJ2-5. CDR3 size: 16 residues. CDR1 is SGHRS, CDR2 YFSETQ, per germline.

This clonotype was picked up many times. J is TRBJ2-7 and V is TRBV9, with a tentative D call TRBD1 (6 bases). The germline V and J ends were trimmed by 0 bases and 2 bases, with 9 bases remaining between them. CDR1 and CDR2 (germline): SGDLS, YYNGEE. This CDR3 has 14 residues. The CDR3 bases are TGTGCCAGCAGCGTAGGGGACACCCCCTACGAGCAGTACTTC. Protein sequence: CASSVGDTPYEQYF.

The chain recombines TRBV5-6 with TRBJ1-2; D gene unclear. CDR3 length: 15 amino acids. Germline CDR1 reads SGHDT; CDR2 reads YYEEEE. The V gene lost 4 bases and the J gene lost 0 bases, with 13 bases spanning the gap. CDR3 amino acids: CASSTLRRPNYGYTF. DNA for the CDR3: TGTGCCAGCAGCACCCTCAGGCGCCCTAACTATGGCTACACCTTC.

Concerning this clonotype: A much larger clone lies one base from this, so it may be a read error. The chain carries TRBV3-1 and TRBJ2-7, with 7 bases aligning to TRBD2. The length of the CDR3 is 14 residues. Germline lookup yields CDR1 LGHDT and CDR2 YNNKEL (reference sequence). V shed 7 bases and J 2 bases; nucleotides not matched to a gene: 8. In DNA, the CDR3 is TGTGCCAGCACCCAGGACGGGGGGACCTACGAGCAGTACTTC. The encoded protein is CASTQDGGTYEQYF.

This chain links TRBV12-3 or TRBV12-4 with TRBJ1-3, with 7 bases aligning to TRBD1. Unmatched junction bases numbered 3, after V lost 5 bases and J lost 8 bases. The CDR3 sequence is 12 residues long. In DNA form, the CDR3 reads TGTGCCAGCAGTCAGGGGGAATACACCATATATTTT. The encoded protein is CASSQGEYTIYF.

Comment on this clonotype: A much larger clonotype is one base distant, so this may be a read error. This rearrangement joins TRBV28 to TRBJ2-7, with D possibly being TRBD1 (6 bases). Trimming removed 6 bases at V and 2 bases at J, with 14 bases between. There are 14 residues in the CDR3. Germline lookup yields CDR1 MDHEN and CDR2 SYDVKM. CDR3 in DNA: TGTGCCAGCAGGAAGGGACAACCTCCCTACGAGCAGTACTTC. It codes for CASRKGQPPYEQYF.

The V call is TRBV15, the J call TRBJ1-4; 8 bases agree with TRBD1. The CDR3 has 17 residues. Trimming took 1 base from V and 0 from J; bases not matched to a gene: 4. In germline, CDR1 is LNHNV, CDR2 YYDKDF (reference sequence). The CDR3 loop reads CATSRAGGSSTNEKLFF. The CDR3 nucleotides read TGTGCCACCAGCAGAGCAGGGGGCAGTTCAACTAATGAAAAACTGTTTTTT.

Many counts were recorded for this clonotype. The DNA of the CDR3 is TGTGCCAGCAGCCAAGATAGCGGGGGGAACTATGGCTACACCTTC. Protein sequence: CASSQDSGGNYGYTF. The rearrangement links TRBV4-2 to TRBJ1-2; possible D gene TRBD1, 5 bases. CDR3 size: 15 residues. The germline V gene encodes CDR1 LGHNA and CDR2 YNFKEQ. V lost 0 bases, J lost 2 bases, and 10 bases lay in between.

V usage is TRBV29-1 and J usage is TRBJ1-2, with D possibly being TRBD1 (6 bases). CDR3 length equals 13 residues. V was trimmed by 7 bases and J by 4 bases, leaving 16 bases between them. The germline CDR1 and CDR2 sequences are SQVTM and ANQGSEA. As DNA, the CDR3 is TGCAGCGGGGGGGACACCGCTAGCTATGGCTACACCTTC. Its translation is CSGGDTASYGYTF.

In this sample, this clonotype turned up many times. The J gene is TRBJ2-5, the V gene TRBV5-1; no clear D. V lost 4 bases, J lost 5 bases, and 6 bases lay in between. The CDR3 loop spans 11 amino acids. CDR1 is SGHRS, CDR2 YFSETQ, per germline. The CDR3 DNA is TGCGCCAGCAGCCTCCACGAGACCCAGTACTTC. The encoded protein is CASSLHETQYF.

In regard to this clonotype: Since a much larger clone is just one base distant, this may be a read error. This CDR3 is CSARPEDGRGGRAYNEQYF. The CDR3 DNA is TGCAGTGCTAGACCCGAGGATGGGCGGGGGGGTAGAGCCTACAATGAGCAGTACTTC. The chain employs TRBV20-1 and TRBJ2-1, with 9 bases aligning to TRBD2. The J call may be wrong; the DNA end is better matched by TRBJ2-7. CDR3 size: 19 residues. The V gene's germline CDR1 is DFQATT and CDR2 SNEGSKA (reference sequence).